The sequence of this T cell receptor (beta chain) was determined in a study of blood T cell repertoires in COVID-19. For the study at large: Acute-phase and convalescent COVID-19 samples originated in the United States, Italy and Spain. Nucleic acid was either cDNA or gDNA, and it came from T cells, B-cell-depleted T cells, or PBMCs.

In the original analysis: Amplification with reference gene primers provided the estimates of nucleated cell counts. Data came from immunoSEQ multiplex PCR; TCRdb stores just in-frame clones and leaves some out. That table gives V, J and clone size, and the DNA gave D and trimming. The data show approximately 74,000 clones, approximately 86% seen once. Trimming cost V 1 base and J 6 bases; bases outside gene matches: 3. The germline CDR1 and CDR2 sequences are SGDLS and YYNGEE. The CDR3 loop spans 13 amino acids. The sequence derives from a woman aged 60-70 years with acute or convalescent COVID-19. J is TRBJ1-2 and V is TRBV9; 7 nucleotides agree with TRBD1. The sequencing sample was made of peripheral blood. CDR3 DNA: TGTGCCAGCAGCGTATCCAGGGGGAATGGCTACACCTTC. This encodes CASSVSRGNGYTF.